This TCR beta chain was recorded in a study of T cells after yellow fever vaccination. Each CDR3 protein is one row after TCRdb ran MiXCR on the 5' RACE reads. The table has under 300,000 distinct CDR3 sequences, more than 6.5% seen once; the top ten hold roughly 1%. This clonotype has more than one count but fewer than ten. Its specificity is not known. This CDR3 contains 14 residues. Trimming stripped 5 bases from V and 8 bases from J, with 15 bases between. From germline, CDR1 is SEHNR and CDR2 FQNEAQ (reference sequence). Findings and limits, study-wide: Sorted repertoires could include abundant contaminating clonotypes from bulk cells.

The chain has TRBV7-9 and TRBJ1-4; possible D gene TRBD1, 5 bases. This clonotype was sampled from a man aged 25-45 years who received the YFV17D yellow fever vaccine. The sample consisted of CD4+ T cells sorted from PBMCs, taken on the day of the yellow fever booster vaccination. The CDR3 region is CASSPGGFDEKLFF. The CDR3 DNA sequence: TGTGCCAGCAGCCCCGGGGGTTTCGACGAAAAACTGTTTTTT.